These T cell receptor beta chains were read from a single sample in a study of cytomegalovirus exposure and HLA in healthy donors. Clones were sequenced by immunoSEQ multiplex PCR, and TCRdb holds only the in-frame ones, with some missing. This table has about 140,000 clones, roughly 80% appearing once. The sequenced material came from PBMCs. These receptor sequences come from a man aged 35-49 years in good health and CMV-seronegative. Both conserved end residues are trimmed from each CDR3. The D gene is left open where the match is weak. Size tells how often a clone was seen (once, few, many) or the class of an expanded clone, and some rows leave it out.

CDR3 protein,V gene,D gene,clone size
ASSLGGQGEAF,TRBV7-6,TRBD1,few
ASRVGGAGELF,TRBV28,TRBD2,.
ASSLEGARTGELF,TRBV5-1,.,once
ASSSGGAEAF,TRBV7-2,.,.
ASSLAAGRNQPQH,TRBV7-8,.,.
ASSPAGVYNEQF,TRBV18,TRBD2,.
ASSLTGSPTYEQY,TRBV25-1,TRBD1,.
ASSLDSTYGYT,TRBV5-5,.,.
ASGRQGRNSPLH,TRBV27,TRBD1,.
SAGQGINYGYT,TRBV29-1,TRBD1,few
ASSQETGSLQGQF,TRBV4-1,.,.
ASSFNGLNEKLF,TRBV7-9,.,few
ASSVPVGTAHNEQF,TRBV5-1,TRBD1,.
ASSLLSPGGQYEQY,TRBV13,TRBD2,.
ASSELAQGGNQPQH,TRBV2,.,.
ASSLNPVNNSPLH,TRBV7-3,.,.
ASSQGQGPYQETQY,TRBV19,TRBD1,.
ASGETLGQRMAIY,TRBV28,.,few
ASSTRQGVETQY,TRBV9,TRBD1,.
ASSPGQGSTDTQY,TRBV28,TRBD1,.
ASSEEAGQSFFYEQY,TRBV7-9,TRBD2,.
AWSVRGDTQY,TRBV30,.,.
ASSFDSSYEQY,TRBV27,.,.
ASSLDGGATDTQY,TRBV7-8,TRBD2,.
ASSYGGNEDGYT,TRBV2,.,.
ASSFPAGSSTNEKLF,TRBV5-1,.,.
ASSLNSGGWETQY,TRBV7-3,TRBD2,once
ASSFNGGGGDTQY,TRBV27,TRBD2,once
ASSLEGMGGYT,TRBV11-2,.,.
ASSLGGQNTGELF,TRBV5-4,.,.
ASSSAGGYGYT,TRBV28,TRBD1,.
SVRSGLASSGELF,TRBV29-1,TRBD2,.
ASSRLLSTGTEAF,TRBV19,.,.
ASSEAMAGYRTTDTQY,TRBV6-1,.,once
ASSLQGMNTEAF,TRBV11-2,.,.
ASSQSLDREKDTEAF,TRBV14,TRBD1,.
ASSLGQGAYGYT,TRBV5-4,TRBD1,.
SATGGVGYT,TRBV20-1,TRBD1,.
ASSKRAGGFANTGELF,TRBV11-1,TRBD1,few
ASSEANLLGAGYGYT,TRBV6-1,.,.
ASSLTGTGENTGELF,TRBV5-1,TRBD1,.
SDGTGGHYTEAF,TRBV29-1,TRBD1,once
ASTWTGRLGDMNTEAF,TRBV19,TRBD1,.
ASSLSGAGELF,TRBV7-7,.,.
ASSQDPHRGQDTIY,TRBV4-3,TRBD1,.
AWSVLGGGTDTQY,TRBV30,.,.
ASSPRQGVNSNQPQH,TRBV7-8,TRBD1,once
ASSQGPLGRVYNEQF,TRBV4-1,.,.
ASSEKEYEQY,TRBV2,.,.
ASSTADLSYNEQF,TRBV27,.,once
ASSLFQRRDTQY,TRBV7-2,.,few
ASSLLTVADTQY,TRBV27,.,.
ASSPPQGASYEQY,TRBV7-9,TRBD1,.
ASSSPGVGGYT,TRBV5-1,.,.
ASSYRQGTYGYT,TRBV6-5,TRBD1,.